This T cell receptor beta chain was recovered during a study of T cells in Graves' hyperthyroidism and ophthalmopathy. Whole-study context: The blood sample was taken at first diagnosis, before treatment began.

Diagnosis relied on clinical symptoms, serum thyroxine and TRAb, thyroid ultrasound and orbital computed tomography. This CDR3 is built from 19 residues. From germline, CDR1 is LGHNA and CDR2 YNFKEQ. V lost 4 bases to trimming and J lost 5 bases; unmatched junction nucleotides: 18. TCR beta CDR3 regions were amplified from RNA transcripts. The HTBI primer set served for first-round RT-PCR of the TCR CDR3. One entry per CDR3 protein, called by TCRdb with MiXCR from the multiplex PCR reads. The sample has 620,000 or so distinct CDR3 sequences; roughly 14% are singletons. Sequencing was performed on blood. The chain uses TRBV4-2 and TRBJ2-7, with 12 bases matching TRBD2. This clonotype was obtained from a woman between 45 and 60 years old with Graves' ophthalmopathy. Here the CDR3 reads CASSLRTSGIPGGEDEQYF. The CDR3 region has the DNA TGTGCCAGCAGCCTCAGGACTAGCGGGATCCCGGGGGGTGAAGACGAGCAGTACTTC.